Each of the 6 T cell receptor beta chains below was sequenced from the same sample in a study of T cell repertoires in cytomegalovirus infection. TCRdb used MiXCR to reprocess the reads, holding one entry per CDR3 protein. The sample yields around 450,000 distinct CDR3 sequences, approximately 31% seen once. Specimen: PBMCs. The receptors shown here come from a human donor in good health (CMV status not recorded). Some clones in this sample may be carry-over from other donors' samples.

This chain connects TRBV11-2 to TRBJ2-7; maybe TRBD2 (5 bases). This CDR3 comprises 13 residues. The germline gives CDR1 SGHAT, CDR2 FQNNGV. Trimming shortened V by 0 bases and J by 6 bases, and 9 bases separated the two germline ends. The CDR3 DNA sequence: TGTGCCAGCAGCTTAGACCCAGGAGGCGAGCAGTACTTC. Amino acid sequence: CASSLDPGGEQYF.

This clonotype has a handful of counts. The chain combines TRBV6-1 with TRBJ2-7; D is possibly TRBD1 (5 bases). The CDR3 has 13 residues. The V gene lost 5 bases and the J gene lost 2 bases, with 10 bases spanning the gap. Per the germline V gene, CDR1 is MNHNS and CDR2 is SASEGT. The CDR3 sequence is CASSYDSTYEQYF. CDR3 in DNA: TGTGCCAGCAGTTATGACAGCACCTACGAGCAGTACTTC.

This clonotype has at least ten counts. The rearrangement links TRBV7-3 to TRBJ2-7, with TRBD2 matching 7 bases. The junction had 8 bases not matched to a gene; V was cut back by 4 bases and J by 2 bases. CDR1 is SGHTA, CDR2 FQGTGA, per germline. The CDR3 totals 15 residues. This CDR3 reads CASSSGSSGTYEQYF. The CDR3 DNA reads TGTGCCAGCAGCTCTGGGTCTAGCGGTACCTACGAGCAGTACTTC.

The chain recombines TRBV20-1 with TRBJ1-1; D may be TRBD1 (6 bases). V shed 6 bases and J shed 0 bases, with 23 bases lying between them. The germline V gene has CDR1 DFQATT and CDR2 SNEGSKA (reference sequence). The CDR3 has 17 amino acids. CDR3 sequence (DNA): TGCAGTGCCACCTTCCGGCGGGACACAGTGATGAACACTGAAGCTTTCTTT. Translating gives CSATFRRDTVMNTEAFF.

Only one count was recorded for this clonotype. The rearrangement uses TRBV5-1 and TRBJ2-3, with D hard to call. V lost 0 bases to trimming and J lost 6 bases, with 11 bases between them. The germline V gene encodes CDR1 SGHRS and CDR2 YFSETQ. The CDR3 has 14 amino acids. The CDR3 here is CASSLAGSQDTQYF. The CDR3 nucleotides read TGCGCCAGCAGCTTGGCCGGTAGCCAGGATACGCAGTATTTT. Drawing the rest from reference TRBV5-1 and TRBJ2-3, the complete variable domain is KAGVTQTPRYLIKTRGQQVTLSCSPISGHRSVSWYQQTPGQGLQFLFEYFSETQRNKGNFPGRFSGRQFSNSRSEMNVSTLELGDSALYLCASSLAGSQDTQYFGPGTRLTVL.

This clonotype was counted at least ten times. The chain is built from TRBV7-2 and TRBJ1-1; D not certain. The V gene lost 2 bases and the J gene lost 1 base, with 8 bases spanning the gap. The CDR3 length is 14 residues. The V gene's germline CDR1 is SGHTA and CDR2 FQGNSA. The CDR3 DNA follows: TGTGCCAGCAGCTTACCCGGGCAGAACACTGAAGCTTTCTTT. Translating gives CASSLPGQNTEAFF.